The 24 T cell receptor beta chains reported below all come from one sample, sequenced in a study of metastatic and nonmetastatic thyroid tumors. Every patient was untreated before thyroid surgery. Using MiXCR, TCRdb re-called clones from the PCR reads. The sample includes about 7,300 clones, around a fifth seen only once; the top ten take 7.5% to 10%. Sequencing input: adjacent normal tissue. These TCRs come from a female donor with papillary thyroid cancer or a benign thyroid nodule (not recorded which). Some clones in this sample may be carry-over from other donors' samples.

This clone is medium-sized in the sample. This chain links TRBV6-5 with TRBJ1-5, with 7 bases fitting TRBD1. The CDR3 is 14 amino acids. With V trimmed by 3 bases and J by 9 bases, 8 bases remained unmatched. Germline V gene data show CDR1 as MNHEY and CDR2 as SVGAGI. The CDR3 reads CASSYDQGGRPQHF. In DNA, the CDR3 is TGTGCCAGCAGTTATGACCAGGGGGGTCGGCCCCAGCATTTT.

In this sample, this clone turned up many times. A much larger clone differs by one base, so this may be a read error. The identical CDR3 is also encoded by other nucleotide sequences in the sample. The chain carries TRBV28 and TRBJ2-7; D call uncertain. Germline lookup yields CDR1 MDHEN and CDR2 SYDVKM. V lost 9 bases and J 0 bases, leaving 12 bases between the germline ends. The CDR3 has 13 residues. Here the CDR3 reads CARPLGPSYEQYF. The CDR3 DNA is TGTGCCAGACCGCTAGGGCCCTCCTACGAGCAGTACTTC.

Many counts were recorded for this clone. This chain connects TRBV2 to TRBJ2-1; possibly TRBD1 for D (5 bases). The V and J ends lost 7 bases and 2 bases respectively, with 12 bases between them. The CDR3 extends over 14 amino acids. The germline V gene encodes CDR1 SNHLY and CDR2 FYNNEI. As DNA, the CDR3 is TGTGCCAGCAAGGGGTTGGGCACCTACAATGAGCAGTTCTTC. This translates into CASKGLGTYNEQFF.

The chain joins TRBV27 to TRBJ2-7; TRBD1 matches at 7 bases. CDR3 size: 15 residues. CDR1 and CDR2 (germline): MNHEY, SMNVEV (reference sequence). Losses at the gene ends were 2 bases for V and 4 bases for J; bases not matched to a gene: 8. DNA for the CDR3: TGTGCCAGCAGTTTAACGACAGGGACGGTTTACGAGCAGTACTTC. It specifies CASSLTTGTVYEQYF.

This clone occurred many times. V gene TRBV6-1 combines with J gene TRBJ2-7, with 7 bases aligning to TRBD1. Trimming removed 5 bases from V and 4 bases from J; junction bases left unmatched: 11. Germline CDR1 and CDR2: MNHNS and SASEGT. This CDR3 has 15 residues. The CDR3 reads CASSSRWDSGYEQYF. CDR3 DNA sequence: TGTGCCAGCAGTTCGCGCTGGGACAGTGGATACGAGCAGTACTTC.

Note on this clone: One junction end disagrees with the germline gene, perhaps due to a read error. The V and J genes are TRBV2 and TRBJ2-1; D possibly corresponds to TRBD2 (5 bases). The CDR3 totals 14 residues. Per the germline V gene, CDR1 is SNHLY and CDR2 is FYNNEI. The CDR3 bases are TGTACCAGCGGACGGGAAAGGTTAGAGGGTGAGCAGTTCTTC. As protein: CTSGRERLEGEQFF.

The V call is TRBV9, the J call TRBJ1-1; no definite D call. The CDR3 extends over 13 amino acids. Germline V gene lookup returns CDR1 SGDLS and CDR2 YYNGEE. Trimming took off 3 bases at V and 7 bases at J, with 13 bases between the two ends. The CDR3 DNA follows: TGTGCCAGCAGCGCGGTCGGGAGTTTTGAAGCTTTCTTT. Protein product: CASSAVGSFEAFF.

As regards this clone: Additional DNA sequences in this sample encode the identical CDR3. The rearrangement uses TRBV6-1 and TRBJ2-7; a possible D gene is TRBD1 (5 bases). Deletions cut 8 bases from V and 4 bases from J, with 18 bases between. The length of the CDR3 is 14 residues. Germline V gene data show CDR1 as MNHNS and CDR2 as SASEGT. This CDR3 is CASSLGQVGYEQYF. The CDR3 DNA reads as TGTGCCAGCTCCCTAGGACAAGTTGGTTACGAGCAGTACTTC.

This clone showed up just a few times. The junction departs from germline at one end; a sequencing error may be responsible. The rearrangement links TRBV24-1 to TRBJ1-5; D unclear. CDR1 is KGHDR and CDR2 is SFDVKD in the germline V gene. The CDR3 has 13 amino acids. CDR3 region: CATSDLGNQPQHF. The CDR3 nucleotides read TGTGCCACCAGTGATCTCGGAAATCAGCCCCAACATTTT.

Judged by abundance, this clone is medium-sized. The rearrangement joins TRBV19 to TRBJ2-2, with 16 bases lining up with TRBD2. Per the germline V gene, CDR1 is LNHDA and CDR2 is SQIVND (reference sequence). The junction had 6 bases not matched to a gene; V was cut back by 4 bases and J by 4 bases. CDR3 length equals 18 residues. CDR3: CASSRGLAGGPGTGELFF. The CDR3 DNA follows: TGTGCCAGTAGTAGGGGACTAGCGGGAGGGCCGGGCACCGGGGAGCTGTTTTTT.

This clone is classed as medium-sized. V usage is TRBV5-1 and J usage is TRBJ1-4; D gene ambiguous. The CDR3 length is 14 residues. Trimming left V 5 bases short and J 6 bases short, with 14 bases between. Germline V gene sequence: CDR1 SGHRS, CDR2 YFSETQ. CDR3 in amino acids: CASSGRTNDEKLFF. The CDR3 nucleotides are TGCGCCAGCAGTGGGCGGACGAACGATGAAAAACTGTTTTTT.

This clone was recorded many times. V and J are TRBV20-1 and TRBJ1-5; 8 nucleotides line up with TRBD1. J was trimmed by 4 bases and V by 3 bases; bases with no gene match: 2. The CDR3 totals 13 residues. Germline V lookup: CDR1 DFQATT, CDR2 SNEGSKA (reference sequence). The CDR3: CSARRQGNQPQHF. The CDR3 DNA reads TGCAGTGCTAGGAGACAGGGGAATCAGCCCCAGCATTTT.

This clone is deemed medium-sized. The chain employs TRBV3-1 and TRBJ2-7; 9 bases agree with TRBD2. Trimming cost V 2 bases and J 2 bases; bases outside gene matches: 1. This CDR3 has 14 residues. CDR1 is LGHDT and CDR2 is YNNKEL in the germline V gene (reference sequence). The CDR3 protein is CASSQLAGPYEQYF. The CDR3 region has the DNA TGTGCCAGCAGCCAACTAGCGGGACCCTACGAGCAGTACTTC.

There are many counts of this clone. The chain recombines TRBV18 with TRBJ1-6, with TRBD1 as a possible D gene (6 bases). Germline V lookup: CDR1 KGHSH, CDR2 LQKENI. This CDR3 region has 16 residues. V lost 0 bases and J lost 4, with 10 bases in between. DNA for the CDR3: TGTGCCAGCTCACCACCCGATGGACAGTATAATTCACCCCTCCACTTT. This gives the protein CASSPPDGQYNSPLHF.

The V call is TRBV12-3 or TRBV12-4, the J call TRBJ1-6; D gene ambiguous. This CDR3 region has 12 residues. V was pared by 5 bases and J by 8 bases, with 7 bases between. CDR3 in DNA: TGTGCCAGCAGTCCCCGGGATTCACCCCTCCACTTT. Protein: CASSPRDSPLHF.

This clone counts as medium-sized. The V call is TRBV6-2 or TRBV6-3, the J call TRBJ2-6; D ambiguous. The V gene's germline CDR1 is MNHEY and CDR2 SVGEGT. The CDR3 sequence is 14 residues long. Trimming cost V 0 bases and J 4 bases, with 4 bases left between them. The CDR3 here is CASSYSLGANVLTF. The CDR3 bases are TGTGCCAGCAGTTACTCACTGGGGGCCAACGTCCTGACTTTC.

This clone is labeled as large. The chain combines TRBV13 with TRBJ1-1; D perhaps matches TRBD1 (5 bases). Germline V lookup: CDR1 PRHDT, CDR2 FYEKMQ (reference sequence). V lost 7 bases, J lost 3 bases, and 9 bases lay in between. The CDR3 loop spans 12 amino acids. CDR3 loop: CASNKQDTEAFF. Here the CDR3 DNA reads TGTGCCAGCAACAAACAGGACACTGAAGCTTTCTTT. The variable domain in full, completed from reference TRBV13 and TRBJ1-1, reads AAGVIQSPRHLIKEKRETATLKCYPIPRHDTVYWYQQGPGQDPQFLISFYEKMQSDKGSIPDRFSAQQFSDYHSELNMSSLELGDSALYFCASNKQDTEAFFGQGTRLTVV.

The CDR3, as DNA: TGTGCCAGCAGCACAACTAGACTACCCTACAATGAGCAGTTCTTC. It yields the protein CASSTTRLPYNEQFF. The chain has TRBV9 and TRBJ2-1, with D possibly TRBD2 on 5 matching bases. There are 15 residues in the CDR3. V gave up 4 bases and J gave up 2 bases, with 13 bases separating them. The germline V gene has CDR1 SGDLS and CDR2 YYNGEE.

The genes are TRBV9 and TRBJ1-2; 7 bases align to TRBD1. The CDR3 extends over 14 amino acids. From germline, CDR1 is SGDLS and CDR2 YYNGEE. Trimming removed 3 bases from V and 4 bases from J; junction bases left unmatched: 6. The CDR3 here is CASSDRQGPYGYTF. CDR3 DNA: TGTGCCAGCAGCGATCGACAGGGTCCCTATGGCTACACCTTC. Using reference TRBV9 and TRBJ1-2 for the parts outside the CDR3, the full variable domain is DSGVTQTPKHLITATGQRVTLRCSPRSGDLSVYWYQQSLDQGLQFLIQYYNGEERAKGNILERFSAQQFPDLHSELNLSSLELGDSALYFCASSDRQGPYGYTFGSGTRLTVV.

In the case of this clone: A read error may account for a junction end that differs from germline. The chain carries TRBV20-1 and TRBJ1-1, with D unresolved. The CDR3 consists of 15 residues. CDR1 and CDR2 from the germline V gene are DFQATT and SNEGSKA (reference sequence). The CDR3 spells CRARRDQGPGTEAFF. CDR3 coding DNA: TGCCGTGCTCGTCGTGATCAAGGGCCAGGCACTGAAGCTTTCTTT.

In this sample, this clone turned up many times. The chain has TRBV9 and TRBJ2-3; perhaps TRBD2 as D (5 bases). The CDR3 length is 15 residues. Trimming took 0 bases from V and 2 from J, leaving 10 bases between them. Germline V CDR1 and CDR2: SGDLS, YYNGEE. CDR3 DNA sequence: TGTGCCAGCAGCGTAGAGGGAGACATCACAGATACGCAGTATTTT. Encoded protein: CASSVEGDITDTQYF.

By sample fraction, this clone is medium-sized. The CDR3 loop reads CASSVEKRGVNEQFF. The CDR3 bases are TGTGCCAGCAGCGTAGAAAAGCGGGGGGTTAATGAGCAGTTCTTC. V and J are TRBV9 and TRBJ2-1, with 9 bases lining up with TRBD2. The CDR3 is 15 amino acids. With V trimmed by 0 bases and J by 7 bases, 5 bases remained unmatched. Germline V gene sequence: CDR1 SGDLS, CDR2 YYNGEE.

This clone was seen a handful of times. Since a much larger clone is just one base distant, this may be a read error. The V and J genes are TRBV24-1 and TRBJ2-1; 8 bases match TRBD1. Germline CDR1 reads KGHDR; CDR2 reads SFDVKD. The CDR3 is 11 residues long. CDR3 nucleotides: TGTACCCCAGAACAGGGGGGTGAGCAGTTCTTC. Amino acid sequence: CTPEQGGEQFF.

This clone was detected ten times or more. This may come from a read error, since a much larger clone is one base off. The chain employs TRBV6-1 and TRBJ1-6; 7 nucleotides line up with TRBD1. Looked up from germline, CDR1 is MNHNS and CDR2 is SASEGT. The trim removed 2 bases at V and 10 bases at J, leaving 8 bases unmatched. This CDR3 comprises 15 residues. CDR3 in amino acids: CASSERGTVPSPLHF. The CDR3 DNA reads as TGTGCCAGCAGTGAACGGGGGACAGTACCGTCACCCCTCCACTTT.